Below are 18 T cell receptor beta chains sequenced from a single sample in a study of blood T cell repertoires in COVID-19. TCRdb keeps only in-frame clones here, not all; method: immunoSEQ multiplex PCR. The table has roughly 120,000 clones, 70% to 85% seen once; the top ten hold over 9%. Sequencing was carried out using peripheral blood. All receptors come from an older woman with acute or convalescent COVID-19.

V gene TRBV6-5 combines with J gene TRBJ2-4, with D tentatively TRBD2 (5 bases). CDR3 size: 12 residues. The V gene lost 5 bases and the J gene lost 7 bases, with 9 bases spanning the gap. Germline CDR1 reads MNHEY; CDR2 reads SVGAGI. The CDR3 sequence is CASSLGVNIQYF. The CDR3 nucleotides are TGTGCCAGCAGTCTCGGGGTTAACATTCAGTACTTC.

The chain recombines TRBV5-4 with TRBJ2-5; TRBD1 matches 8 bases. CDR3 size: 14 residues. The germline V gene encodes CDR1 SGHNT and CDR2 YYREEE (reference sequence). J was trimmed by 3 bases and V by 0 bases; bases with no gene match: 1. The DNA for the CDR3 is TGTGCCAGCAGCTTGGCGGACAGGGAAGAGACCCAGTACTTC. Amino acid sequence: CASSLADREETQYF.

The chain has TRBV29-1 and TRBJ1-4, with TRBD1 matching 9 bases. V was pared by 0 bases and J by 7 bases, with 3 bases of the junction left unmatched. Looked up from germline, CDR1 is SQVTM and CDR2 is ANQGSEA. The CDR3 loop spans 14 amino acids. The CDR3 bases are TGCAGCGTTGAAGAAGGACAGGGGTTTGAAAAACTGTTTTTT. This encodes CSVEEGQGFEKLFF.

The chain links TRBV5-4 to TRBJ1-1; 8 bases match TRBD1. This CDR3 is built from 15 residues. Germline CDR1 reads SGHNT; CDR2 reads YYREEE (reference sequence). V trimming: 4 bases; J trimming: 0 bases; junction bases outside the gene matches: 5. The DNA for the CDR3 is TGTGCCAGCAGCGGAGGGGGACAGGTGAACACTGAAGCTTTCTTT. This sequence encodes CASSGGGQVNTEAFF.

In this sample, this clone turned up once. The chain uses TRBV11-2 and TRBJ1-1, with 8 bases identical to TRBD1. There are 13 residues in the CDR3. CDR1 is SGHAT, CDR2 FQNNGV, per germline. V dropped 1 base and J dropped 11; count of bases not matched to a gene: 6. CDR3: CASSLGATGEAFF. The CDR3 DNA reads TGTGCCAGCAGCTTAGGAGCGACAGGGGAGGCTTTCTTT.

The genes are TRBV29-1 and TRBJ1-2, with D possibly TRBD1 on 5 matching bases. Trimming removed 6 bases at V and 8 bases at J, with 16 bases between. The CDR3 length is 12 residues. CDR1 is SQVTM, CDR2 ANQGSEA, per germline. In nucleotides, the CDR3 is TGCAGCGTCGCCAACCCAGGGTCAGGCTACACCTTC. This codes for CSVANPGSGYTF. The full variable domain, completed using reference TRBV29-1 and TRBJ1-2, is SAVISQKPSRDICQRGTSLTIQCQVDSQVTMMFWYRQQPGQSLTLIATANQGSEATYESGFVIDKFPISRPNLTFSTLTVSNMSPEDSSIYLCSVANPGSGYTFGSGTRLTVV.

This rearrangement joins TRBV2 to TRBJ1-6, with a tentative D call TRBD1 (5 bases). V was cut by 6 bases and J by 0 bases, with 12 bases left in between. The CDR3 loop spans 16 amino acids. The germline V gene has CDR1 SNHLY and CDR2 FYNNEI. As DNA, the CDR3 is TGTGCCAGCAGGAGGACACCGAGCTCCTATAATTCACCCCTCCACTTT. Translated: CASRRTPSSYNSPLHF.

The rearrangement uses TRBV7-6 and TRBJ1-1; 7 bases match TRBD1. V shed 5 bases, J shed 4 bases, and the junction held 10 bases outside the gene matches. Germline lookup yields CDR1 SGHVS and CDR2 FNYEAQ. CDR3 length: 15 residues. CDR3 DNA: TGTGCCAGCAGCCCGAGGCCGACAGGGTTCACTGAAGCTTTCTTT. It translates to CASSPRPTGFTEAFF.

The chain combines TRBV5-4 with TRBJ2-7; 8 bases fit TRBD1. Germline V gives CDR1 SGHNT, CDR2 YYREEE (reference sequence). CDR3 length: 14 amino acids. V dropped 3 bases and J dropped 7; count of bases not matched to a gene: 9. This CDR3 is CASSSGQAGREQYF. CDR3 DNA: TGTGCCAGCAGCTCGGGACAGGCTGGTCGGGAGCAGTACTTC.

The chain employs TRBV13 and TRBJ1-1; 7 bases are shared with TRBD1. The V gene end was trimmed by 2 bases and the J gene end by 7 bases; junction bases not matched to a gene: 4. Germline V gene sequence: CDR1 PRHDT, CDR2 FYEKMQ (reference sequence). The CDR3 consists of 13 residues. CDR3: CASSLRGLGEAFF. The CDR3, as DNA: TGTGCCAGCAGCTTAAGGGGGCTTGGTGAAGCTTTCTTT.

This chain links TRBV6-6 with TRBJ1-2; possibly TRBD1 for D (6 bases). The CDR3 spans 14 residues. CDR1 MNHNY and CDR2 SVGAGI come from the germline V gene (reference sequence). Deletions cut 2 bases from V and 7 bases from J, with 14 bases between. CDR3 in DNA: TGTGCCAGCAGTTACGTCGCGGCACAGGGTGGCTACACCTTC. Its protein is CASSYVAAQGGYTF.

The rearrangement joins TRBV24-1 to TRBJ2-3, with 11 positions matching TRBD1. The CDR3 totals 19 residues. Germline-derived CDR1 and CDR2 are KGHDR and SFDVKD. The V and J ends lost 3 bases and 5 bases, in that order; junction bases with no gene match: 15. CDR3 sequence: CATSDRGQGGPTPGDTQYF. The CDR3 DNA follows: TGTGCCACCAGTGATCGGGGACAGGGGGGTCCCACGCCCGGAGATACGCAGTATTTT.

As for this clone: One end of the junction is discordant with germline, which a read error may explain. The chain is built from TRBV20-1 and TRBJ1-2; 9 bases align to TRBD1. Germline loops: CDR1 DFQATT, CDR2 SNEGSKA (reference sequence). The CDR3 has 11 residues. DNA for the CDR3: TGCAGTGCTCGGACAGGGGACACACTTGTCTTC. This encodes CSARTGDTLVF.

The genes are TRBV5-1 and TRBJ2-1; no clear D gene. The V end was cut by 4 bases, the J end by 4 bases, with 15 bases between. Germline V lookup: CDR1 SGHRS, CDR2 YFSETQ. The length of the CDR3 is 15 residues. The CDR3 loop is CASSRDSAGYNEQFF. The CDR3 DNA is TGCGCCAGCAGCCGCGACTCCGCCGGGTACAATGAGCAGTTCTTC.

The chain carries TRBV24-1 and TRBJ1-2, with 9 bases matching TRBD1. Germline CDR1 is KGHDR and CDR2 is SFDVKD. V shed 3 bases and J 9 bases; nucleotides not matched to a gene: 7. The CDR3 spans 14 residues. CDR3 sequence reads: CATSDNKDRGRYTF. CDR3 sequence (DNA): TGTGCCACCAGTGATAATAAGGACAGGGGTCGCTACACCTTC.

This clone was observed a single time. This rearrangement joins TRBV24-1 to TRBJ1-4; possibly TRBD1 for D (6 bases). V lost 3 bases, J lost 5 bases, and 12 bases lay in between. The germline gives CDR1 KGHDR, CDR2 SFDVKD. CDR3 length: 15 amino acids. CDR3 DNA sequence: TGTGCCACCAGTGATGGACAGATACCAAATGAAAAACTGTTTTTT. It is translated as CATSDGQIPNEKLFF.

The V gene is TRBV5-1, the J gene TRBJ1-1; TRBD1 is a possible D gene (6 bases). The CDR3 has 15 amino acids. With 1 base removed from V and 3 bases from J, the gap between germline ends came to 13 bases. Per germline, CDR1 SGHRS and CDR2 YFSETQ. The CDR3 reads CASSLRTGRDTEAFF. The CDR3 DNA sequence: TGCGCCAGCAGCTTGAGAACAGGGAGGGACACTGAAGCTTTCTTT.

This chain connects TRBV19 to TRBJ2-7; TRBD1 might be the D (5 bases). The CDR3 extends over 16 amino acids. With 1 base removed from V and 4 bases from J, the gap between germline ends came to 17 bases. Germline values: CDR1 LNHDA, CDR2 SQIVND (reference sequence). CDR3 nucleotides: TGTGCCAGTAGTATAGCGCAGACAGTTCCCTCTTACGAGCAGTACTTC. The encoded protein is CASSIAQTVPSYEQYF. Supplemented by reference TRBV19 and TRBJ2-7, the full variable domain reads DGGITQSPKYLFRKEGQNVTLSCEQNLNHDAMYWYRQDPGQGLRLIYYSQIVNDFQKGDIAEGYSVSREKKESFPLTVTSAQKNPTAFYLCASSIAQTVPSYEQYFGPGTRLTVT.